This T cell receptor beta chain was profiled in a study of blood T cell repertoires in COVID-19. Study at large: The study drew acute and convalescent COVID-19 samples from the United States, Italy and Spain. The cDNA or gDNA used as material had been derived from T cells, B-cell-depleted T cells, or PBMCs.

Methods used by the authors: Reference gene primer amplification in the assay estimated nucleated cell counts. Data came from immunoSEQ multiplex PCR; TCRdb stores just in-frame clones and leaves some out. V, J and clone size derive from that table, while D and trimming were established from the DNA sequence. The sample shows approximately 170,000 clones, around 87% of them seen only once. Germline V gene lookup returns CDR1 LNHDA and CDR2 SQIVND (reference sequence). V lost 4 bases and J lost 3, with 10 bases in between. The CDR3 spans 14 residues. This clone has just a few counts. The chain is built from TRBV19 and TRBJ1-5, with D unclear. This receptor was taken from a man between 18 and 29 years old with active or convalescent COVID-19. What was sequenced was peripheral blood. CDR3 sequence (DNA): TGTGCCAGTAGTACCGCAGGTTACAATCAGCCCCAGCATTTT. Translated: CASSTAGYNQPQHF.